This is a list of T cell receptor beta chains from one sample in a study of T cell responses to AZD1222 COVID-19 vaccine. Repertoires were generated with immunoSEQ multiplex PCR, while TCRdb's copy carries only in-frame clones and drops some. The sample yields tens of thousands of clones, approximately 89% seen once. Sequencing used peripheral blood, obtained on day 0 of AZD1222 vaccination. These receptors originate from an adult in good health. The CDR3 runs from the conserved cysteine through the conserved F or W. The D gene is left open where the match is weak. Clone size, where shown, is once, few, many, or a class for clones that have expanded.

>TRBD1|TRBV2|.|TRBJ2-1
CASTRTGSKEQFF
TGTGCCAGCACCCGGACAGGGAGTAAGGAGCAGTTCTTC
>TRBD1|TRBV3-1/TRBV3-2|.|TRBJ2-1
CASSQVGRQGGEQFF
TGTGCCAGCAGCCAAGTAGGAAGACAGGGGGGTGAGCAGTTCTTC
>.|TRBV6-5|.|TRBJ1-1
CASSSTLPEAFF
TGTGCCAGTAGTAGTACCTTGCCTGAAGCTTTCTTT
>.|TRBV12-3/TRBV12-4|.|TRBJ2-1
CASGGAGYNEQFF
TGTGCCAGCGGGGGAGCGGGCTACAATGAGCAGTTCTTC
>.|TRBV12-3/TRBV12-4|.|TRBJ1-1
CASSLMAFTEAFF
TGTGCCAGCAGTTTAATGGCGTTCACTGAAGCTTTCTTT
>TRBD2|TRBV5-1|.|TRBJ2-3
CASSLDPSGRVSDTQYF
TGCGCCAGCAGCTTGGACCCTAGCGGGAGGGTCTCAGATACGCAGTATTTT
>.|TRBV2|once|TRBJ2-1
CASSALLYNEQFF
TGTGCCAGCAGTGCGCTACTATACAATGAGCAGTTCTTC
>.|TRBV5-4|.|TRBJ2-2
CASSFLTGQNTGELFF
TGTGCCAGCAGCTTTCTTACGGGCCAGAACACCGGGGAGCTGTTTTTT
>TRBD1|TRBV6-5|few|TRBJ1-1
CASKPGTGVGTEAFF
TGTGCCAGCAAGCCCGGGACAGGGGTGGGCACTGAAGCTTTCTTT
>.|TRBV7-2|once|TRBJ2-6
CASSSTAPGASGANVLTF
TGTGCCAGCAGCTCGACCGCCCCCGGGGCCTCTGGGGCCAACGTCCTGACTTTC
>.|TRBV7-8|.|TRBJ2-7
CASSLVPMYEQYF
TGTGCCAGCAGCTTAGTCCCGATGTACGAGCAGTACTTC
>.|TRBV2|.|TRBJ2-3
CASSEGADTQYF
TGTGCCAGCAGTGAGGGAGCGGATACGCAGTATTTT
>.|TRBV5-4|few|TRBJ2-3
CASTPGGRRTDTQYF
TGTGCCAGCACCCCAGGGGGGAGGCGCACAGATACGCAGTATTTT
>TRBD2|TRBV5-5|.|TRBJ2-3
CASSLVAGGPTDTQYF
TGTGCCAGCAGCTTGGTTGCGGGGGGGCCGACAGATACGCAGTATTTT
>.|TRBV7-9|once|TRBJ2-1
CASSYSLGYNEQFF
TGTGCCAGCAGCTACTCGCTCGGATACAATGAGCAGTTCTTC
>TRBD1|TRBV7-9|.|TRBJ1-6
CASSPQGTGFNSPLHF
TGTGCCAGCAGCCCCCAGGGGACAGGGTTTAATTCACCCCTCCACTTT
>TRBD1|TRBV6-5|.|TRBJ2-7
CASSPDRAKQYF
TGTGCCAGCAGTCCGGACAGGGCGAAGCAGTACTTC
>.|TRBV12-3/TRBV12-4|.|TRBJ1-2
CASSSGTPYGYTF
TGTGCCAGCAGTTCCGGGACACCATATGGCTACACCTTC
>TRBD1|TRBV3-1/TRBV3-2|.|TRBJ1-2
CASSQLGQPTYGYTF
TGTGCCAGCAGCCAGCTGGGACAGCCGACCTATGGCTACACCTTC
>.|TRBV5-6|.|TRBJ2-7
CASSTFYEQYF
TGTGCCAGCAGCACCTTTTACGAGCAGTACTTC
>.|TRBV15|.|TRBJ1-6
CATSSERLSPLHF
TGTGCCACCAGCAGTGAACGCCTTTCACCCCTCCACTTT
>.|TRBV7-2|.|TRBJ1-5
CASSSLGSGQNHQPQHF
TGTGCCAGCAGCTCATTGGGGAGTGGGCAGAACCATCAGCCCCAGCATTTT
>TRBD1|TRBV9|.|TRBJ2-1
CASSSGDRGYNEQFF
TGTGCCAGCAGCTCGGGGGACAGGGGATACAATGAGCAGTTCTTC
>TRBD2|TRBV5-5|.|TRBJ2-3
CASSFLAGGTFDTQYF
TGTGCCAGCAGCTTCTTAGCGGGAGGGACATTCGATACGCAGTATTTT
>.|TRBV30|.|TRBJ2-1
CAWSVLGPNEQFF
TGTGCCTGGAGTGTGTTAGGTCCCAATGAGCAGTTCTTC
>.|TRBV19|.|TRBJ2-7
CASSIVWGSSYEQYF
TGTGCCAGTAGTATTGTCTGGGGTAGCTCCTACGAGCAGTACTTC
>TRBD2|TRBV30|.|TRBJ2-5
CAWSVGLASETQYF
TGTGCCTGGAGTGTGGGACTAGCCTCGGAGACCCAGTACTTC
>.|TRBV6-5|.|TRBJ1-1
CASSPTASNTEAFF
TGTGCCAGCAGCCCGACAGCGTCGAACACTGAAGCTTTCTTT
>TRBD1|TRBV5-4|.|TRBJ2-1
CASSLARDSSYNEQFF
TGTGCCAGCAGCTTGGCCCGGGACAGCTCCTACAATGAGCAGTTCTTC
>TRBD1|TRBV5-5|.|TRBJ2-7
CASSYLLIRTGAYEQYF
TGTGCCAGCAGCTATCTCTTGATCCGGACAGGGGCTTACGAGCAGTACTTC
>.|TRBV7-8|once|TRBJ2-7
CASSLVDTKAYEQYF
TGTGCCAGCAGCTTAGTGGACACTAAAGCCTACGAGCAGTACTTC
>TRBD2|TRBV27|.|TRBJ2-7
CASSLNRGGPQYF
TGTGCCAGCAGTCTTAATCGGGGGGGACCGCAGTACTTC
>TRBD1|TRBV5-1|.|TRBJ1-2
CASSPRTGGASYGYTF
TGCGCCAGCAGCCCACGGACAGGGGGAGCGAGCTATGGCTACACCTTC
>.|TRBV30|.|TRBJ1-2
CAWSVYRLRKDGYTF
TGTGCCTGGAGTGTGTACCGATTACGGAAGGATGGCTACACCTTC
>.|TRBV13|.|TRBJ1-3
CASSPSTARSGNTIYF
TGTGCCAGCAGCCCCTCGACCGCCCGCTCTGGAAACACCATATATTTT
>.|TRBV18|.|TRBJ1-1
CASSPAGGTTEAFF
TGTGCCAGCTCACCAGCGGGGGGGACCACTGAAGCTTTCTTT
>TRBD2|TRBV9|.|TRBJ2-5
CASSVAGRGAQETQYF
TGTGCCAGCAGCGTAGCCGGGCGGGGGGCTCAAGAGACCCAGTACTTC
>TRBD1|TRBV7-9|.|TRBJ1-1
CASSPRTGGADTEAFF
TGTGCCAGCAGCCCGCGGACAGGAGGGGCTGACACTGAAGCTTTCTTT
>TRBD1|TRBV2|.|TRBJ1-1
CASSVRQGNTEAFF
TGTGCCAGCAGTGTTCGACAGGGGAACACTGAAGCTTTCTTT
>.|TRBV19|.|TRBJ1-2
CASRRGGVDYGYTF
TGTGCCAGTAGGAGGGGGGGAGTTGACTATGGCTACACCTTC